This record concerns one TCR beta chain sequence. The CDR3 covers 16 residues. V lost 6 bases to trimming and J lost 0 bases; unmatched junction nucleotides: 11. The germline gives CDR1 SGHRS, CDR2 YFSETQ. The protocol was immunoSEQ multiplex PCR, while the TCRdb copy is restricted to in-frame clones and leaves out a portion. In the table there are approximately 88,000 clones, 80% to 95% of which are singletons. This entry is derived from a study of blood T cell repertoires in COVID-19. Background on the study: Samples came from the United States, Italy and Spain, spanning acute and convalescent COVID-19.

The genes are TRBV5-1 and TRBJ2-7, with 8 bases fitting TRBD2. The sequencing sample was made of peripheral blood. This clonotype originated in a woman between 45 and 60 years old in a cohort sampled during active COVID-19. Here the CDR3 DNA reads TGCGCCAGCACCACCGGGGGGGCGAAGGGCTCCTACGAGCAGTACTTC. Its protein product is CASTTGGAKGSYEQYF.